The rows below give T cell receptor beta chains drawn from one sample of a study of cytomegalovirus exposure and HLA in healthy donors. The method was immunoSEQ multiplex PCR; TCRdb's version includes in-frame clones alone and lacks a portion of them. Of about 150,000 clones in the sample, more than 70% were seen once. Sequencing was done on a sample of PBMCs. Receptors were obtained from a man younger than 35 in good health and CMV-seropositive. Each CDR3 is given with its conserved first and last residue. D genes are given only for firm matches. Size is omitted from some rows. Given values are once, few, many or a class for expanded clones.

d_gene: TRBD2; abundance: NA; v_gene: TRBV7-3; j_gene: TRBJ2-7; CDR3nt: TGTGCCAGCAGCCCCGGGAGGGGAGACGAGCAGTACTTC; CDR3aa: CASSPGRGDEQYF
d_gene: NA; abundance: once; v_gene: TRBV28; j_gene: TRBJ2-7; CDR3nt: TGTGCCAGCAGTTTGGAGGTCGAGCAGTACTTC; CDR3aa: CASSLEVEQYF
d_gene: NA; abundance: NA; v_gene: TRBV27; j_gene: TRBJ2-2; CDR3nt: TGTGCCAGCAGTTCCGTCAGCGAGGAGCTGTTTTTT; CDR3aa: CASSSVSEELFF
d_gene: NA; abundance: few; v_gene: TRBV9; j_gene: TRBJ2-3; CDR3nt: TGTGCCAGCTCCATTTTACAGGGCACAGATACGCAGTATTTT; CDR3aa: CASSILQGTDTQYF
d_gene: TRBD2; abundance: NA; v_gene: TRBV19; j_gene: TRBJ2-7; CDR3nt: TGTGCCAGTAGTACCCCCCGGGGCGGGAGACCCTACGAGCAGTACTTC; CDR3aa: CASSTPRGGRPYEQYF
d_gene: NA; abundance: NA; v_gene: TRBV29-1; j_gene: TRBJ2-7; CDR3nt: TGCAGCGGAATCCGGGGTGGGGAGCAGTACTTC; CDR3aa: CSGIRGGEQYF
d_gene: NA; abundance: NA; v_gene: TRBV28; j_gene: TRBJ1-2; CDR3nt: TGTGCCAGCAGTGTCCAGGGAAGAAGCTACACCTTC; CDR3aa: CASSVQGRSYTF
d_gene: TRBD2; abundance: NA; v_gene: TRBV4-1; j_gene: TRBJ2-7; CDR3nt: TGCGCCAGCAGCGCGTCCCCCGGGAGGTCAGGGTACGAGCAGTACTTC; CDR3aa: CASSASPGRSGYEQYF
d_gene: NA; abundance: NA; v_gene: TRBV6-1; j_gene: TRBJ2-7; CDR3nt: TGTGCCACCTCACTAGGGTACGAGCAGTACTTC; CDR3aa: CATSLGYEQYF
d_gene: TRBD2; abundance: NA; v_gene: TRBV5-1; j_gene: TRBJ2-2; CDR3nt: TGCGCCAGCGCGCGGGAGACCGGGGAGCTGTTTTTT; CDR3aa: CASARETGELFF
d_gene: NA; abundance: NA; v_gene: TRBV25-1; j_gene: TRBJ2-1; CDR3nt: TGTGCCAGCAGTAAGGGGCTAGCGAACAACAATGAGCAGTTCTTC; CDR3aa: CASSKGLANNNEQFF
d_gene: TRBD2; abundance: NA; v_gene: TRBV7-2; j_gene: TRBJ2-3; CDR3nt: TGTGCCAGCAGCTCTGGGACTAGCGGGGGGGGTACGCAGTATTTT; CDR3aa: CASSSGTSGGGTQYF
d_gene: NA; abundance: NA; v_gene: TRBV5-1; j_gene: TRBJ1-2; CDR3nt: TGCGCCAGCAGCTTGGGTTGGACAGAAAGTAACTATGGCTACACCTTC; CDR3aa: CASSLGWTESNYGYTF
d_gene: TRBD1; abundance: NA; v_gene: TRBV4-1; j_gene: TRBJ2-7; CDR3nt: TGCGCCAGCAGCCGAGTAGGACAGGATAGAGGTTACGAGCAGTACTTC; CDR3aa: CASSRVGQDRGYEQYF
d_gene: TRBD2; abundance: NA; v_gene: TRBV4-1; j_gene: TRBJ2-7; CDR3nt: TGCGCCAGCAGCGGGACTAGCGGAAGCACCTTACTTTACGAGCAGTACTTC; CDR3aa: CASSGTSGSTLLYEQYF
d_gene: TRBD1; abundance: once; v_gene: TRBV5-4; j_gene: TRBJ2-1; CDR3nt: TGTGCCAGCAGCCGGATTGGACAGGGAAGTTTTGGCAATGAGCAGTTCTTC; CDR3aa: CASSRIGQGSFGNEQFF